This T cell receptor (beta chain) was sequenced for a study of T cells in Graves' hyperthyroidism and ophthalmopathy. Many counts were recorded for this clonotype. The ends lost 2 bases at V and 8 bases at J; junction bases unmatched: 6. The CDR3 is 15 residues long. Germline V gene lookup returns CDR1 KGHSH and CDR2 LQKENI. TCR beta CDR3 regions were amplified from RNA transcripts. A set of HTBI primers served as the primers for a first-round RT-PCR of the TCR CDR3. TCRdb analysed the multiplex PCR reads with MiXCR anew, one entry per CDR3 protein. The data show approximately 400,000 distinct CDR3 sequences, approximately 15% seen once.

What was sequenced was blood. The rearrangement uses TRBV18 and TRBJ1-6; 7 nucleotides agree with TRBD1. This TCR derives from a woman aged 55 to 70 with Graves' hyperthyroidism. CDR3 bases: TGTGCCAGCTCACCAACACAGGGGTATGATTCACCCCTCCACTTT. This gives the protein CASSPTQGYDSPLHF.